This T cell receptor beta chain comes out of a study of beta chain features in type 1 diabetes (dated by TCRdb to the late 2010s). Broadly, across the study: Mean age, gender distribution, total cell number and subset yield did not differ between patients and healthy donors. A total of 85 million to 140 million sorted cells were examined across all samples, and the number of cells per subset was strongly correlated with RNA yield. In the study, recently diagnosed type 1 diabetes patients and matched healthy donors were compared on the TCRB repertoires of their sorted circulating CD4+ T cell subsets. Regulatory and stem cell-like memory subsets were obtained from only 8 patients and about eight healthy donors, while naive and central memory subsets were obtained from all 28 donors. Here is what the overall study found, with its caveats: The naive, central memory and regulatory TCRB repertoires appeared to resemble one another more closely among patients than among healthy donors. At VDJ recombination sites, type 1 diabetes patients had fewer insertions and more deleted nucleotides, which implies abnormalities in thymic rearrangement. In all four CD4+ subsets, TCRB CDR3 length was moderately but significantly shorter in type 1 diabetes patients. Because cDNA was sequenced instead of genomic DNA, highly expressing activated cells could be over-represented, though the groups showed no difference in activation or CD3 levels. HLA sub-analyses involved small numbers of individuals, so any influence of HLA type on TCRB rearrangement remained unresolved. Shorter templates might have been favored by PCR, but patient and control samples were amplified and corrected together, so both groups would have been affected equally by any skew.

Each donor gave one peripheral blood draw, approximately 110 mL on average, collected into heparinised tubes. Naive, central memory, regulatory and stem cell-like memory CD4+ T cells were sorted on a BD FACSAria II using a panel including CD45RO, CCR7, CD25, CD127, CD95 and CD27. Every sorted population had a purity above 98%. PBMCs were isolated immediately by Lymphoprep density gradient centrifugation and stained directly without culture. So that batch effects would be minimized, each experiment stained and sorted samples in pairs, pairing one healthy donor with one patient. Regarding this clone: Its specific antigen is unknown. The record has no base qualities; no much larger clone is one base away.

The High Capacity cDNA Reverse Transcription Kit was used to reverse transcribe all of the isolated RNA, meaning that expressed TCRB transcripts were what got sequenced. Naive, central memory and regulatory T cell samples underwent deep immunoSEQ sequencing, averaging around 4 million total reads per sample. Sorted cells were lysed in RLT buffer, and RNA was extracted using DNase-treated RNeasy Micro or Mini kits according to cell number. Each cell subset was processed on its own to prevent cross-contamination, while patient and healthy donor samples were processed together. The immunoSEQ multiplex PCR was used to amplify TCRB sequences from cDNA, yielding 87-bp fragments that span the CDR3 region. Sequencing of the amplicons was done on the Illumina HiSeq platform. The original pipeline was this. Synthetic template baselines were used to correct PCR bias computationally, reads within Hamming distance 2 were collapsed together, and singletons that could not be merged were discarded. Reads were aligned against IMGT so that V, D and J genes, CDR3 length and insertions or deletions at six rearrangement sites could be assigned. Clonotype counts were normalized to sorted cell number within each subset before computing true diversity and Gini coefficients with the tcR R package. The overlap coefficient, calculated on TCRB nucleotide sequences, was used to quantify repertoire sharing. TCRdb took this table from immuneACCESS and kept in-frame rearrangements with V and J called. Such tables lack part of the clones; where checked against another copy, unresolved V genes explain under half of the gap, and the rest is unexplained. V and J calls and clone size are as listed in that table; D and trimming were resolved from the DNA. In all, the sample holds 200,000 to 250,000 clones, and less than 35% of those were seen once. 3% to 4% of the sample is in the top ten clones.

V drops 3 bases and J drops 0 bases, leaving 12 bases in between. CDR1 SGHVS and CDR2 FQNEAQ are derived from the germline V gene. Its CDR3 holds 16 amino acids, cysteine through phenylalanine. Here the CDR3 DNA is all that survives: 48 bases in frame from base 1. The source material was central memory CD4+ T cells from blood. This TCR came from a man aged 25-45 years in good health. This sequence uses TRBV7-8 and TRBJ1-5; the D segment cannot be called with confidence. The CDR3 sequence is CASSFGSPHSNQPQHF. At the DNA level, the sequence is TGTGCCAGCAGCTTCGGCAGCCCGCATAGCAATCAGCCCCAGCATTTT.